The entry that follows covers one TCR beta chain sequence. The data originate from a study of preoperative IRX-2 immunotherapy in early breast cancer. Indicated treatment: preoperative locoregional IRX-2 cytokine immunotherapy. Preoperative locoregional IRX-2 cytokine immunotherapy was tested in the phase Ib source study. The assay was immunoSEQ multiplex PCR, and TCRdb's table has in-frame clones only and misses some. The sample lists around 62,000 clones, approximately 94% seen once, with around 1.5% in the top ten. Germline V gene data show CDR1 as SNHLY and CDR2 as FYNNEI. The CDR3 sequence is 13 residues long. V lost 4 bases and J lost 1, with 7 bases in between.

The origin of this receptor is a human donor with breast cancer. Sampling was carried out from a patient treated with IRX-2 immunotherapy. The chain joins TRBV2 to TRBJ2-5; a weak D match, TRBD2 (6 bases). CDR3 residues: CASSGDFQETQYF. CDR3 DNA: TGTGCCAGCAGTGGGGACTTCCAAGAGACCCAGTACTTC. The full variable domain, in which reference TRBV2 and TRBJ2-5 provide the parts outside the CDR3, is EPEVTQTPSHQVTQMGQEVILRCVPISNHLYFYWYRQILGQKVEFLVSFYNNEISEKSEIFDDQFSVERPDGSNFTLKIRSTKLEDSAMYFCASSGDFQETQYFGPGTRLLVL.